The clone carrying this T cell receptor beta chain is a singleton in its sample. The antigen remains undetermined. The record originates from a study of cytomegalovirus exposure and HLA in healthy donors. Background on the study: A later analysis reported the same platform for the 110 or so validation repertoires and the 650 to 750 first-cohort repertoires. Study conclusions and caveats: Most TCR sequences were rare, but some public TCRs occurred in many donors. TCR beta chains numbering more than 150 were designated cytomegalovirus-associated.

The length of the CDR3 is 14 residues. Trimming took 1 base from V and 4 from J; bases not matched to a gene: 4. Germline V gene data show CDR1 as GTSNPN and CDR2 as SVGIG (reference sequence). Libraries were prepared by immunoSEQ multiplex PCR; TCRdb keeps only in-frame clonotypes and omits some of them. Of about 140,000 clones in the sample, approximately 82% were seen once. A 120-subject validation cohort, separate from the approximately 720-subject first cohort, supplied the donors. This clonotype was sampled from a man aged 25 to 45 in good health and CMV-seropositive. Sequenced input: PBMCs. The chain employs TRBV30 and TRBJ2-1; 7 bases are a match to TRBD2. CDR3: CAWSELAEYNEQFF. In DNA form, the CDR3 reads TGTGCCTGGAGTGAGCTAGCGGAATACAATGAGCAGTTCTTC.